The rows below give T cell receptor beta chains drawn from one sample of a study of graft-versus-host responses after intestinal transplantation. The protocol was immunoSEQ multiplex PCR, while the TCRdb copy is restricted to in-frame clones and leaves out a portion. The data contain about 63,000 clones, about nine tenths of them seen just once; the ten biggest clones take up 1.5% to 2%. The sample in question was ileum tissue, obtained approximately 370 days after transplant. These receptors originate from a human patient who received an intestinal transplant, so some T cells may come from the graft donor. Both conserved end residues are part of each CDR3. Each record gives: D gene, V gene, clone size, J gene, CDR3 DNA, CDR3 protein. A D gene is named only where the DNA matches it firmly. The size entry is marked missing in some rows and otherwise reads once, few, many or a size class.

.	TRBV6-6	.	TRBJ2-7	TGTGCCAGCAGTGTGGTCGGTACGTACGAGCAGTACTTC	CASSVVGTYEQYF
.	TRBV4-1	.	TRBJ2-7	TGCGCCAGCAGCCAAGCTCCAGGGAGGCCTTACGAGCAGTACTTC	CASSQAPGRPYEQYF
TRBD1	TRBV7-9	.	TRBJ2-2	TGTGCCAGCAGCTCCCGACAGGGGTTCGGGGAGCTGTTTTTT	CASSSRQGFGELFF
.	TRBV6-5	.	TRBJ1-2	TGTGCCAGCAGTTCGTCCGGGACCTATGGCTACACCTTC	CASSSSGTYGYTF
.	TRBV6-5	.	TRBJ1-1	TGTGCCAGCAGTTACGAGCGGGCTGATAATGAAGCTTTCTTT	CASSYERADNEAFF
.	TRBV7-3	once	TRBJ2-2	TGTGCCAGCAGCTTAAGAGCTACCGGGGAGCTGTTTTTT	CASSLRATGELFF
.	TRBV5-1	.	TRBJ1-5	TGCGCCAGCAGCCCCAGGCCTGGGGGGAATCAGCCCCAGCATTTT	CASSPRPGGNQPQHF
.	TRBV6-6	.	TRBJ1-1	TGTGCCAGCAAAGAGGGGCTCACTGAAGCTTTCTTT	CASKEGLTEAFF
TRBD1	TRBV5-1	once	TRBJ2-7	TGCGCCAGCAGCACCCGACAGGGAAGCTCCTACGAGCAGTACTTC	CASSTRQGSSYEQYF
.	TRBV5-1	.	TRBJ2-7	TGCGCCAGCAGGGGGGACGGGGACTACGAGCAGTACTTC	CASRGDGDYEQYF
.	TRBV27	once	TRBJ1-2	TGTGCCAGCAGTTTTCGGGGGGCGCTCCGCTATGGCTACACCTTC	CASSFRGALRYGYTF
.	TRBV7-9	.	TRBJ1-1	TGTGCCAGCAGCTTAGGAGTCGTCAGGGGGAACACTGAAGCTTTCTTT	CASSLGVVRGNTEAFF
.	TRBV15	.	TRBJ1-6	TGTGCCACCAGCAGAGAAACTGGACTGAAAAATTCACCCCTCCACTTT	CATSRETGLKNSPLHF
TRBD2	TRBV5-1	few	TRBJ2-3	TGCGCCAGCAGCTTCACTAGCGGGGGGTCAGATACGCAGTATTTT	CASSFTSGGSDTQYF
TRBD1	TRBV28	.	TRBJ2-5	TGTGCCAGCAGTTTCTTAGGACAGGGAGTGGAGGAGACCCAGTACTTC	CASSFLGQGVEETQYF
.	TRBV5-6	.	TRBJ1-1	TGTGCCAGCAGCCCGGACGGACCATTGAGGAGCACTGAAGCTTTCTTT	CASSPDGPLRSTEAFF
TRBD2	TRBV11-2	.	TRBJ2-7	TGTGCCAGCAGCTTATGGTTTAGCGGGAGCTCCTACGAGCAGTACTTC	CASSLWFSGSSYEQYF
TRBD1	TRBV6-6	.	TRBJ1-2	TGTGCCAGCAGCCGAGGGACAGCCGCTTATGGCTACACCTTC	CASSRGTAAYGYTF
.	TRBV1	once	TRBJ2-1	TGCACCAGCAGCCAAGGGTCTAGCGGGGGGTCTAGCTCCTACAATGAGCAGTTCTTC	CTSSQGSSGGSSSYNEQFF
.	TRBV6-1	once	TRBJ1-1	TGTGCCAGCAGTGATTCGTTTTGGGGGCCGAACACTGAAGCTTTCTTT	CASSDSFWGPNTEAFF
.	TRBV4-2	.	TRBJ1-3	TGTGCCAGCAGCCAACTGCATGCAGGAAACACCATATATTTT	CASSQLHAGNTIYF
.	TRBV2	.	TRBJ1-1	TGTGCCAGCACCGTACGGGGGTTGACGAACACTGAAGCTTTCTTT	CASTVRGLTNTEAFF
.	TRBV5-1	once	TRBJ1-5	TGCGCCAGCAGCTCGGGACCGAATCAGCCCCAGCATTTT	CASSSGPNQPQHF
TRBD2	TRBV4-1	.	TRBJ2-5	TGCGCCAGCAGCCTAGGAGGGGCTAGCGGGGGGGGTGGAGAGACCCAGTACTTC	CASSLGGASGGGGETQYF
.	TRBV29-1	.	TRBJ1-1	TGCAGCGCCCTTCGTCCTGCTACCACTGAAGCTTTCTTT	CSALRPATTEAFF
.	TRBV5-1	.	TRBJ2-5	TGCGCCAGCAGCTGGCGCGAACTTCGAGCAAGTAAAGAAGAGACCCAGTACTTC	CASSWRELRASKEETQYF
.	TRBV6-5	.	TRBJ1-2	TGTGCCAGCAGTGTGAGGGGCTTAAACTATGGCTACACCTTC	CASSVRGLNYGYTF